These 9 T cell receptor beta chains originate from one sample sequenced in a study of beta chain features in type 1 diabetes. Sequenced material consisted of expressed TCRB transcripts (all of the isolated RNA was reverse transcribed). Repertoires were generated with immunoSEQ multiplex PCR, while TCRdb's copy carries only in-frame clones and drops some. This table holds some 130,000 clones, 7% to 10% found once. Which antigens these TCRs recognize remains unknown. Points from the study as a whole: The study found moderately but significantly shorter TCRB CDR3s in all four CD4+ subsets of Type 1 diabetes patients.

Sequenced material: central memory CD4+ T cells from blood. Receptors were obtained from a man aged 25-40 years with type 1 diabetes.

This clone showed up just a few times. This sequence joins TRBV4-1 and TRBJ2-5, with 9 bases lining up with TRBD2. The V gene end was trimmed by 0 bases and the J gene end by 4 bases; junction bases not matched to a gene: 6. There are 16 residues in the CDR3. Germline CDR1 and CDR2: MGHRA and YSYEKL. CDR3 loop: CASSQDSGLAPETQYF. The CDR3, as DNA: TGCGCCAGCAGCCAAGATAGCGGACTAGCGCCAGAGACCCAGTACTTC.

This clone was seen only a few times. This CDR3 reads CASSLQAGREYEQYF. The DNA of the CDR3 is TGTGCCAGCAGCTTACAGGCGGGCCGTGAGTACGAGCAGTACTTC. The genes are TRBV7-2 and TRBJ2-7; TRBD2 might be the D (5 bases). The germline V gene encodes CDR1 SGHTA and CDR2 FQGNSA. This CDR3 is built from 15 residues. V was trimmed by 2 bases and J by 4 bases, leaving 15 bases between them. The whole variable domain, remainder taken from reference TRBV7-2 and TRBJ2-7, is GAGVSQSPSNKVTEKGKDVELRCDPISGHTALYWYRQSLGQGLEFLIYFQGNSAPDKSGLPSDRFSAERTGGSVSTLTIQRTQQEDSAVYLCASSLQAGREYEQYFGPGTRLTVT.

This chain joins TRBV7-2 and TRBJ2-1, with 11 bases fitting TRBD2. With V trimmed by 5 bases and J by 7 bases, 4 bases remained unmatched. CDR1 SGHTA and CDR2 FQGNSA come from the germline V gene. The CDR3 is made up of 14 amino acids. CDR3 sequence reads: CASSKGLAENEQFF. CDR3 sequence (DNA): TGTGCCAGCAGCAAGGGACTAGCGGAAAATGAGCAGTTCTTC.

V is TRBV7-3 and J is TRBJ1-2; D is uncertain. The V end was cut by 1 base, the J end by 3 bases, with 6 bases between. The CDR3 has 13 amino acids. Germline CDR1 SGHTA, CDR2 FQGTGA. The chain's CDR3 is CASSLNSDYGYTF. The CDR3 DNA reads TGTGCCAGCAGCTTAAACTCGGACTATGGCTACACCTTC.

This clone has a handful of counts. The chain links TRBV27 to TRBJ2-7; a weak D match, TRBD1 (6 bases). This CDR3 is built from 13 residues. Trimming pared 2 bases from V and 2 bases from J, leaving 7 bases between. From germline, CDR1 is MNHEY and CDR2 SMNVEV (reference sequence). Written as DNA, the CDR3 is TGTGCCAGCAGTTTAGGGGGCCCCTACGAGCAGTACTTC. Its protein product is CASSLGGPYEQYF.

This clone has just a few counts. This chain connects TRBV5-4 to TRBJ2-3; 12 bases are shared with TRBD2. V was clipped by 4 bases and J by 1 base; unmatched bases: 4. This CDR3 is built from 16 residues. The germline CDR1 and CDR2 sequences are SGHNT and YYREEE (reference sequence). In DNA form, the CDR3 reads TGTGCCAGCAGCACTCGACTAGCGGGGGGCACAGATACGCAGTATTTT. It translates to CASSTRLAGGTDTQYF. Together with reference TRBV5-4 and TRBJ2-3, the CDR3 gives the full variable domain: ETGVTQSPTHLIKTRGQQVTLRCSSQSGHNTVSWYQQALGQGPQFIFQYYREEENGRGNFPPRFSGLQFPNYSSELNVNALELDDSALYLCASSTRLAGGTDTQYFGPGTRLTVL.

This clone has just a few counts. V usage is TRBV10-3 and J usage is TRBJ2-2, with 11 bases fitting TRBD2. V dropped 4 bases and J dropped 6; count of bases not matched to a gene: 4. Germline V gene data show CDR1 as ENHRY and CDR2 as SYGVKD. The CDR3 is 15 amino acids. CDR3 coding DNA: TGTGCCATCAGTGGTAGCGGGAGGGTCTCCGGGGAGCTGTTTTTT. This codes for CAISGSGRVSGELFF.

The rearrangement uses TRBV6-1 and TRBJ1-4; D call uncertain. Trimming cost V 2 bases and J 6 bases, with 10 bases left between them. This CDR3 is built from 14 residues. Germline CDR1 MNHNS, CDR2 SASEGT. CDR3 loop: CASSESGYDEKLFF. For the CDR3, the DNA is TGTGCCAGCAGTGAATCCGGTTACGATGAAAAACTGTTTTTT.

V and J are TRBV28 and TRBJ2-1; the match to TRBD2 covers 12 bases. CDR1 is MDHEN and CDR2 is SYDVKM in the germline V gene. Trimming took 5 bases from V and 10 from J; bases not matched to a gene: 12. The CDR3 spans 16 residues. CDR3 protein: CASSRTSGGIGGEQFF. DNA for the CDR3: TGTGCCAGCAGTCGTACTAGCGGGGGGATCGGGGGGGAGCAGTTCTTC.